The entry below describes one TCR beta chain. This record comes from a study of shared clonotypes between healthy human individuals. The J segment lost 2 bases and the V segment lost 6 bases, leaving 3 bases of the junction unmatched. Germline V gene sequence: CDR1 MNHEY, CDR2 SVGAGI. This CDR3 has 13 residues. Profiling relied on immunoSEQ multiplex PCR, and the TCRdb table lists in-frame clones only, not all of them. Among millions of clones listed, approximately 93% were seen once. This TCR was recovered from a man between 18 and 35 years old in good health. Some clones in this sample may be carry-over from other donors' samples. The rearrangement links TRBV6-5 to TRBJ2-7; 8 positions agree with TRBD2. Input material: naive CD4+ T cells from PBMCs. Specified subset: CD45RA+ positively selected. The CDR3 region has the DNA TGTGCCAGCAGGTCACTAGCGGCCTACGAGCAGTACTTC. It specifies CASRSLAAYEQYF.